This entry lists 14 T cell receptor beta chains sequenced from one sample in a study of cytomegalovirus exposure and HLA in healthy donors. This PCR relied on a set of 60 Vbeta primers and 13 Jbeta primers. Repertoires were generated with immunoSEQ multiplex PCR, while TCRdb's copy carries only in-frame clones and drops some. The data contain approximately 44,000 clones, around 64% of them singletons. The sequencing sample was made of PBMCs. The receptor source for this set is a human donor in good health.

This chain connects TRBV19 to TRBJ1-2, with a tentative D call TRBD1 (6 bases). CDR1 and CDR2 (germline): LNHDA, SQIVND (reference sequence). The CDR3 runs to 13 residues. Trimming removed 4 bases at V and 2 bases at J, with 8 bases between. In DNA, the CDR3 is TGTGCCAGTAGTACAGGACAGAACTATGGCTACACCTTC. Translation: CASSTGQNYGYTF.

CDR3 protein: CASSHGQGSTNEKLFF. Written as DNA, the CDR3 is TGTGCCAGCAGCCATGGACAGGGCTCGACTAATGAAAAACTGTTTTTT. The V and J genes are TRBV11-2 and TRBJ1-4, with 8 bases aligning to TRBD1. The CDR3 has 16 residues. J lost 2 bases, V lost 5 bases, and 7 bases had no gene match. In germline, CDR1 is SGHAT, CDR2 FQNNGV.

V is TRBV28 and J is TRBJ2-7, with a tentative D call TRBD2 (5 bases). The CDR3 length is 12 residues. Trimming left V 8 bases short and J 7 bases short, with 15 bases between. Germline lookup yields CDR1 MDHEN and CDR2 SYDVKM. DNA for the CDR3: TGTGCCAGCTGCCAACAACGGGAAGAGCAGTACTTC. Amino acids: CASCQQREEQYF.

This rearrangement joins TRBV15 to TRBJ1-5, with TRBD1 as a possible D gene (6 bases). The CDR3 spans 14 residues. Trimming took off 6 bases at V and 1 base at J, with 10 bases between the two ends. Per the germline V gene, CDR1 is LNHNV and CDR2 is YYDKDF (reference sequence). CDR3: CATRGGESNQPQHF. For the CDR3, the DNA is TGTGCCACCAGAGGGGGAGAGAGCAATCAGCCCCAGCATTTT.

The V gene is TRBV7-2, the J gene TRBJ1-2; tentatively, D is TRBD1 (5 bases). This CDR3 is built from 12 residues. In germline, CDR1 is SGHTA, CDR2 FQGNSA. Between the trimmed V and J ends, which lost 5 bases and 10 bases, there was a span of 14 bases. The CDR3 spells CASSIQGGDYTF. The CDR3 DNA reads TGTGCCAGCAGCATTCAGGGTGGAGACTACACCTTC.

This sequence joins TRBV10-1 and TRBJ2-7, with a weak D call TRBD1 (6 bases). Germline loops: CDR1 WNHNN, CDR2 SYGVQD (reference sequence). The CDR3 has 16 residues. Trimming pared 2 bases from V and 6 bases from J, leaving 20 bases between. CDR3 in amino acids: CASSEETGSPRTEQYF. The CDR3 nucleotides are TGCGCCAGCAGTGAGGAGACAGGTTCCCCCCGTACCGAGCAGTACTTC.

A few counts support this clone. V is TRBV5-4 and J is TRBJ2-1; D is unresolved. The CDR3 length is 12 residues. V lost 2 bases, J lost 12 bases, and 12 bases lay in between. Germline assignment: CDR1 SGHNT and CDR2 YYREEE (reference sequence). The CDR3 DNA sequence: TGTGCCAGCAGCTTCTCTCGCTCGGGGCAGTTCTTC. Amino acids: CASSFSRSGQFF.

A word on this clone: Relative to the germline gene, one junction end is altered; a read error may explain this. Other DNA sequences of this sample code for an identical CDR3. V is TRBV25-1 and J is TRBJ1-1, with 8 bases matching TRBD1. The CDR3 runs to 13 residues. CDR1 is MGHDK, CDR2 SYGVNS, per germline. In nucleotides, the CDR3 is TGCGCCAGCAGCGACAGGGGCGGCACTGAAGCTTTCTTT. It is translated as CASSDRGGTEAFF.

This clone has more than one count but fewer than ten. The CDR3 spells CASSVQNTIYF. The CDR3 DNA is TGTGCCAGCAGTGTGCAGAACACCATATATTTT. The chain links TRBV2 to TRBJ1-3; no definite D call. The V gene's germline CDR1 is SNHLY and CDR2 FYNNEI. The CDR3 loop spans 11 amino acids. The V end lost 4 bases, the J end lost 7 bases, and 5 bases lay between the germline ends. The entire variable domain, with the rest obtained from reference TRBV2 and TRBJ1-3, is as follows: EPEVTQTPSHQVTQMGQEVILRCVPISNHLYFYWYRQILGQKVEFLVSFYNNEISEKSEIFDDQFSVERPDGSNFTLKIRSTKLEDSAMYFCASSVQNTIYFGEGSWLTVV.

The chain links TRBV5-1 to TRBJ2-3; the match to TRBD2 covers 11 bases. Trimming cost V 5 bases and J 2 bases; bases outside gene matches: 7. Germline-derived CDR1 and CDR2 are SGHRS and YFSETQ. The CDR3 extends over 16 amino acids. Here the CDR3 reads CASSYPGLADTDTQYF. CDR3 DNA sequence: TGCGCCAGCAGTTACCCGGGACTAGCGGACACAGATACGCAGTATTTT.

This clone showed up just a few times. The CDR3 loop is CASSVSGGVTGELFF. The CDR3 nucleotides read TGTGCCAGCAGCGTTAGCGGGGGGGTCACCGGGGAGCTGTTTTTT. The chain links TRBV9 to TRBJ2-2; 11 bases are a match to TRBD2. The CDR3 has 15 amino acids. With 2 bases clipped from V and 4 bases from J, the junction kept 1 base outside the gene matches. The germline V gene encodes CDR1 SGDLS and CDR2 YYNGEE.

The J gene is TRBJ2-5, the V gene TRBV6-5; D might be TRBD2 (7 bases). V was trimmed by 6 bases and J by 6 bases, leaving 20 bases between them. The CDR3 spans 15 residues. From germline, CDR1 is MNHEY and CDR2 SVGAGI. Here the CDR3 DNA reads TGTGCCAGCAGCACAACGGGCGGGGGCGGGAAGACCCAGTACTTC. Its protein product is CASSTTGGGGKTQYF.

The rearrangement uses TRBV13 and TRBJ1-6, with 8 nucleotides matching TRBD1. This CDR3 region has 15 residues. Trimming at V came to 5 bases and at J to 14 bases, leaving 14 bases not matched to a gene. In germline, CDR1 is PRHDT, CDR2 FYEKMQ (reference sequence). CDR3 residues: CASSTGTGGILALHF. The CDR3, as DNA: TGTGCCAGCAGCACCGGGACAGGTGGGATCCTGGCCCTCCACTTT.

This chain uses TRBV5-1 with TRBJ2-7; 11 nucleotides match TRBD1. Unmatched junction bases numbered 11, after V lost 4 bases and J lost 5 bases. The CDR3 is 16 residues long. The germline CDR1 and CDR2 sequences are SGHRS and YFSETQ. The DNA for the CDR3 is TGCGCCAGCAGCCTACAGCCGGGACAGGGGGTCGACGAGCAGTACTTC. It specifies CASSLQPGQGVDEQYF.